This T cell receptor beta chain was found in a study of PD-L1 blockade in urothelial cancer. The assay was immunoSEQ multiplex PCR, and TCRdb's table has in-frame clones only and misses some. The repertoire holds roughly 63,000 clones, approximately 80% seen once, with around 5.7% in the top ten. This CDR3 has 14 residues. Germline CDR1 and CDR2: SGHTA and FQGNSA. Between the trimmed V and J ends, which lost 1 base and 4 bases, there was a span of 9 bases. Time point here: pretreatment peripheral blood. V usage is TRBV7-2 and J usage is TRBJ2-3, with D possibly TRBD1 on 5 matching bases. This material consisted of PBMCs, taken around atezolizumab (anti-PD-L1) treatment. The origin of this receptor is a man in his sixties or seventies with urothelial cancer. The CDR3 loop is CASSLGTPPDTQYF. The CDR3 coding sequence is TGTGCCAGCAGCTTAGGGACACCACCAGATACGCAGTATTTT.